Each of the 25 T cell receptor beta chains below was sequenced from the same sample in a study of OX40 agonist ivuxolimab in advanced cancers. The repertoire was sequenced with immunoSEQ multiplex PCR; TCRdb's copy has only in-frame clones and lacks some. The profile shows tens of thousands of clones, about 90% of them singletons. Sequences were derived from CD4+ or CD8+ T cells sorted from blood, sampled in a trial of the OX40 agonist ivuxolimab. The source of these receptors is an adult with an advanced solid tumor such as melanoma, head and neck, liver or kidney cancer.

CDR3 nucleotide sequence: TGCGCCAGCAGCCAAGTCCTTACCTACGAGCAGTACTTC. Amino acids: CASSQVLTYEQYF. The rearrangement links TRBV4-1 to TRBJ2-7; D not resolved. The CDR3 extends over 13 amino acids. CDR1 MGHRA and CDR2 YSYEKL come from the germline V gene. V lost 1 base and J lost 2, with 6 bases in between.

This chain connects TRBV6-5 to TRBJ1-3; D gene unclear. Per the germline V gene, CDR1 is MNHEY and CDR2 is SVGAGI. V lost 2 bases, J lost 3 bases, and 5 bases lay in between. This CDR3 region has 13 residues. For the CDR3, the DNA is TGTGCCAGCAGTTACGGGGTTGGAAACACCATATATTTT. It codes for CASSYGVGNTIYF.

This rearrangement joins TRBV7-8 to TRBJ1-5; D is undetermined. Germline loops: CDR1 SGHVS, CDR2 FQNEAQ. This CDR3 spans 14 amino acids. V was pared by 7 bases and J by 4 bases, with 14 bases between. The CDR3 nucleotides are TGTGCCAGCACCCGAGGGTTAGGTAATCAGCCCCAGCATTTT. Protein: CASTRGLGNQPQHF.

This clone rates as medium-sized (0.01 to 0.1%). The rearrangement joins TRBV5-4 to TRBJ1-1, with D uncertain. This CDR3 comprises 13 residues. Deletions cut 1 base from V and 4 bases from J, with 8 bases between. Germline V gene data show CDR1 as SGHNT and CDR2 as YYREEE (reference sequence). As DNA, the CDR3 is TGTGCCAGCAGCTTGATGGCAGGCACTGAAGCTTTCTTT. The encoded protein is CASSLMAGTEAFF.

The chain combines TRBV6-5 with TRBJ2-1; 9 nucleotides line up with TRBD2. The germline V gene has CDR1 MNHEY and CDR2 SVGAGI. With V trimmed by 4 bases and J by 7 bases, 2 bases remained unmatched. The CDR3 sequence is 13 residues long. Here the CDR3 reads CASSSLAGNEQFF. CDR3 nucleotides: TGTGCCAGCAGTTCGCTAGCGGGGAATGAGCAGTTCTTC.

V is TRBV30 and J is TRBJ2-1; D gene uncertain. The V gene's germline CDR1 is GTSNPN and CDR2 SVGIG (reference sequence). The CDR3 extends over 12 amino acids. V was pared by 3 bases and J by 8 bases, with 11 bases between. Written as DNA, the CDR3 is TGTGCCTGGAGAGGTCTTTCCCATGAGCAGTTCTTC. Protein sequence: CAWRGLSHEQFF.

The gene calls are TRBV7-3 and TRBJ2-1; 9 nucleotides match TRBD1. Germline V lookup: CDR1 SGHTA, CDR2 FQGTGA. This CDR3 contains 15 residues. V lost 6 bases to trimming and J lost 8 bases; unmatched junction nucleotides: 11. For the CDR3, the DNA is TGTGCCAGCAGACCGACAGGGGGGGCTAGGGATGAGCAGTTCTTC. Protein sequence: CASRPTGGARDEQFF.

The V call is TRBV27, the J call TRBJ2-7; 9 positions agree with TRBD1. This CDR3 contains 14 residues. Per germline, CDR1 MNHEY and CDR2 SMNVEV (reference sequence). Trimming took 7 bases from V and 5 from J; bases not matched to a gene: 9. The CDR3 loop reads CASNHRGLSDEQYF. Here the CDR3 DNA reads TGTGCCAGCAATCACAGGGGGCTCTCGGACGAGCAGTACTTC.

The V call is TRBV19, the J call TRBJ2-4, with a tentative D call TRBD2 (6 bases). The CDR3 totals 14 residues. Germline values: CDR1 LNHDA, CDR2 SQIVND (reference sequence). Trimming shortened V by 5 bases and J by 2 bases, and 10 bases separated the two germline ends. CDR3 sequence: CASSLGGPKNIQYF. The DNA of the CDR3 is TGTGCCAGTAGTCTGGGGGGTCCCAAAAACATTCAGTACTTC.

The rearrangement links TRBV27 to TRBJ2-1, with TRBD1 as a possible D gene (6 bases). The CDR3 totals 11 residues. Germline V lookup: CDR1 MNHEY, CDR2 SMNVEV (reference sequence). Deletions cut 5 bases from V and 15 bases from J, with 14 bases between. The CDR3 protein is CASSLQGWMFF. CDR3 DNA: TGTGCCAGCAGTCTACAGGGTTGGATGTTCTTC.

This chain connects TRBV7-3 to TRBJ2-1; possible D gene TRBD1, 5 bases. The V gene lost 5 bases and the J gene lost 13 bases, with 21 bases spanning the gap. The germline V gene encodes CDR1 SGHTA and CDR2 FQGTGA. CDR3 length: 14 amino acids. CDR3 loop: CASSPGPSGKSQFF. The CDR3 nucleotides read TGTGCCAGCAGCCCAGGGCCCTCAGGGAAAAGTCAGTTCTTC.

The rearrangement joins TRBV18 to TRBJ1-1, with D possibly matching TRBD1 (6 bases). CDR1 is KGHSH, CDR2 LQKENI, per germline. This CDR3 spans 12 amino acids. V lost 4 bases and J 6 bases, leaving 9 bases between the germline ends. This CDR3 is CASSQYRAEAFF. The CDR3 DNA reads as TGTGCCAGCTCACAGTACAGGGCTGAAGCTTTCTTT.

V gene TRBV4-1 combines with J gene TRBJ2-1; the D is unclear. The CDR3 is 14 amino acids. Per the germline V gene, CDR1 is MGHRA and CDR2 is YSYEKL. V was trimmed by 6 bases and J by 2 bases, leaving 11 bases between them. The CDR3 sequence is CASSYIITYNEQFF. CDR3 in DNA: TGCGCCAGCAGTTACATAATTACCTACAATGAGCAGTTCTTC.

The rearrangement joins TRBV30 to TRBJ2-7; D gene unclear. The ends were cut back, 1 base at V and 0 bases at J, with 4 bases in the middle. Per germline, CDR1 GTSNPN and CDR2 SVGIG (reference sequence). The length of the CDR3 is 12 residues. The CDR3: CAWSGPSYEQYF. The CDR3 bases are TGTGCCTGGAGTGGGCCCTCCTACGAGCAGTACTTC.

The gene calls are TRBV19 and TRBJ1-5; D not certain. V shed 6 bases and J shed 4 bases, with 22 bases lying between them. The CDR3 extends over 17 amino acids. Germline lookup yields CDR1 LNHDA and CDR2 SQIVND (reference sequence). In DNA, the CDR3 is TGTGCCAGTAGCCAGTTCATAACCGGGCCTGGGAATCAGCCCCAGCATTTT. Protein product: CASSQFITGPGNQPQHF.

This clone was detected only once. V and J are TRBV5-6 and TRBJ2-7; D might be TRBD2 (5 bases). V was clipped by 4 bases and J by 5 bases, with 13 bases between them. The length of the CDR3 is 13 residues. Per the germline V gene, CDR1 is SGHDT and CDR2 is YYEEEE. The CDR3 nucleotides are TGTGCCAGCAGCCCCTGGGAGCTGGACGAGCAGTACTTC. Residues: CASSPWELDEQYF.

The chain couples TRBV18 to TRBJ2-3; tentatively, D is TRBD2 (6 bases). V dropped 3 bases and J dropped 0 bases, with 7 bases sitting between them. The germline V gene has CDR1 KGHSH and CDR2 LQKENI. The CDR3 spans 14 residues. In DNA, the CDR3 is TGTGCCAGCTCACCCGGGACTAGCACAGATACGCAGTATTTT. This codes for CASSPGTSTDTQYF. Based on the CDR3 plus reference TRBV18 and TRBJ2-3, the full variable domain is NAGVMQNPRHLVRRRGQEARLRCSPMKGHSHVYWYRQLPEEGLKFMVYLQKENIIDESGMPKERFSAEFPKEGPSILRIQQVVRGDSAAYFCASSPGTSTDTQYFGPGTRLTVL.

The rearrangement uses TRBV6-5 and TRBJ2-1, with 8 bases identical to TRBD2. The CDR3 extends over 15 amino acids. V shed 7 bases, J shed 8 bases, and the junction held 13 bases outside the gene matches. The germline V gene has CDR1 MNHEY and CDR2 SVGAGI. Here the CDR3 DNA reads TGTGCCAGCACCATATCTACCGGGACTAGTGATGAGCAGTTCTTC. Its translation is CASTISTGTSDEQFF.

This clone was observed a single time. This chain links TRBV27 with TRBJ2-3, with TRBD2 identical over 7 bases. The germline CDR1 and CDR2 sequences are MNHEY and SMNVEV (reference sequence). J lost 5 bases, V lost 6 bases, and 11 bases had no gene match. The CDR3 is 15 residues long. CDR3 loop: CASSMRTSLRDTQYF. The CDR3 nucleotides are TGTGCCAGCAGCATGCGGACTAGTTTAAGAGATACGCAGTATTTT.

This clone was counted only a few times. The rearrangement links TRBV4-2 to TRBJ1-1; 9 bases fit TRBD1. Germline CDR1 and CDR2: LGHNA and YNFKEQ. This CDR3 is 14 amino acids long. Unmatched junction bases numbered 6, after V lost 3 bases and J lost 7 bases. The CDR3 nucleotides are TGTGCCAGCAGCCACCCGGGGACAGGGTATGAAGCTTTCTTT. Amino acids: CASSHPGTGYEAFF.

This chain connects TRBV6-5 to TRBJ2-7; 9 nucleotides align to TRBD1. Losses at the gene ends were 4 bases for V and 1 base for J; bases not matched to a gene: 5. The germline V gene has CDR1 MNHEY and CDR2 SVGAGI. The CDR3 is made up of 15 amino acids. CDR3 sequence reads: CASSFTGTGSYEQYF. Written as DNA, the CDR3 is TGTGCCAGCAGTTTCACCGGGACAGGGTCCTACGAGCAGTACTTC.

CDR3 nucleotides: TGTGCCAGCAGTTTTGTCCGGGATCGCGGTGAAAAACTGTTTTTT. This encodes CASSFVRDRGEKLFF. The gene calls are TRBV28 and TRBJ1-4; D is ambiguous. CDR3 length: 15 amino acids. The germline V gene has CDR1 MDHEN and CDR2 SYDVKM. V was cut by 3 bases and J by 7 bases, with 15 bases left in between. Full variable domain (missing parts from reference TRBV28 and TRBJ1-4): DVKVTQSSRYLVKRTGEKVFLECVQDMDHENMFWYRQDPGLGLRLIYFSYDVKMKEKGDIPEGYSVSREKKERFSLILESASTNQTSMYLCASSFVRDRGEKLFFGSGTQLSVL.

CDR3 DNA sequence: TGTGCCAGCAGCTTGCTTGGACAGGGAAATAGCGATGAAAAACTGTTTTTT. Amino acid sequence: CASSLLGQGNSDEKLFF. The rearrangement links TRBV5-5 to TRBJ1-4; TRBD1 matches 8 bases. Germline trimming cut 1 base from V and 6 bases from J; bases unmatched to any gene: 11. The CDR3 has 17 amino acids. The germline CDR1 and CDR2 sequences are SGHKS and YYEKEE (reference sequence).

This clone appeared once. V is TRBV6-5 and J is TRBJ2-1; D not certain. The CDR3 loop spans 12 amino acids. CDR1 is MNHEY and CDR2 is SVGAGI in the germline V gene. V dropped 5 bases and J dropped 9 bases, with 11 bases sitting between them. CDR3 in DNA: TGTGCCAGCAGTGTCGACCGTTTTGAGCAGTTCTTC. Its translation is CASSVDRFEQFF.

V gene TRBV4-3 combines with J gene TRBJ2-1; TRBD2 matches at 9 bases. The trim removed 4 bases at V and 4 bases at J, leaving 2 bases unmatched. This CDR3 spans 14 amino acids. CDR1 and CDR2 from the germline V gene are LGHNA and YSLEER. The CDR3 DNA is TGCGCCAGCAGCCCCGGACTAGCGTACAATGAGCAGTTCTTC. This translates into CASSPGLAYNEQFF.